A single sample gave rise to the 31 T cell receptor beta chains below, sequenced in a study of siplizumab effects on memory and regulatory T cells. Profiled with immunoSEQ multiplex PCR; TCRdb holds only in-frame clones, not every one. Of about 50,000 clones listed, just over 95% are singletons. The sample taken for sequencing was naive CD8+ T cells sorted from blood. The receptor source for this set is a human donor in good health.

The CDR3 coding sequence is TGCGCCAGCAGTGGACGAAGGAGGCAAGGCTCCTACGAGCAGTACTTC. Amino acids: CASSGRRRQGSYEQYF. The rearrangement joins TRBV10-1 to TRBJ2-7; D may be TRBD2 (5 bases). CDR3 length: 16 amino acids. The V gene lost 4 bases and the J gene lost 0 bases, with 16 bases spanning the gap. In germline, CDR1 is WNHNN, CDR2 SYGVQD (reference sequence).

This clone was recorded once. The rearrangement links TRBV5-1 to TRBJ2-1; 14 nucleotides match TRBD2. The CDR3 spans 17 residues. Trimming at V came to 4 bases and at J to 1 base, leaving 4 bases not matched to a gene. Germline CDR1 SGHRS, CDR2 YFSETQ. In nucleotides, the CDR3 is TGCGCCAGCAGCCCTGGACTAGCGGGAGGATCCTACAATGAGCAGTTCTTC. This codes for CASSPGLAGGSYNEQFF. Together with reference TRBV5-1 and TRBJ2-1, the CDR3 gives the full variable domain: KAGVTQTPRYLIKTRGQQVTLSCSPISGHRSVSWYQQTPGQGLQFLFEYFSETQRNKGNFPGRFSGRQFSNSRSEMNVSTLELGDSALYLCASSPGLAGGSYNEQFFGPGTRLTVL.

This chain connects TRBV9 to TRBJ2-1, with 9 bases that match TRBD2. CDR3 length equals 15 residues. V dropped 0 bases and J dropped 5; count of bases not matched to a gene: 3. Germline CDR1 is SGDLS and CDR2 is YYNGEE. The CDR3 coding sequence is TGTGCCAGCAGCGTAGTTGCGGGAGGGAACAATGAGCAGTTCTTC. As protein: CASSVVAGGNNEQFF. Full variable domain (remainder filled in from reference TRBV9 and TRBJ2-1): DSGVTQTPKHLITATGQRVTLRCSPRSGDLSVYWYQQSLDQGLQFLIQYYNGEERAKGNILERFSAQQFPDLHSELNLSSLELGDSALYFCASSVVAGGNNEQFFGPGTRLTVL.

The genes are TRBV5-6 and TRBJ2-1; D is unclear. The CDR3 is 13 residues long. Trimming took 2 bases from V and 2 from J, leaving 5 bases between them. Germline CDR1 reads SGHDT; CDR2 reads YYEEEE. The CDR3 protein is CASSFFTYNEQFF. CDR3 DNA: TGTGCCAGCAGCTTTTTCACCTACAATGAGCAGTTCTTC.

The chain links TRBV21-1 to TRBJ2-3; TRBD2, the table's D call, lacks a check against the DNA. TRBV21-1 is a listed pseudogene. The CDR3 consists of 19 residues. CDR3 sequence reads: CASSKASGTSRVSTDTQYF. The DNA for the CDR3 is TGTGCCAGCAGCAAAGCCTCCGGGACTAGCAGAGTTAGCACAGATACGCAGTATTTT.

The chain recombines TRBV19 with TRBJ2-3, with TRBD1 matching over 9 bases. This CDR3 has 13 residues. Trimming cost V 4 bases and J 7 bases; bases outside gene matches: 3. CDR1 is LNHDA and CDR2 is SQIVND in the germline V gene (reference sequence). The CDR3 loop is CASSNDRGNTQYF. The DNA for the CDR3 is TGTGCCAGTAGTAACGACAGGGGGAATACGCAGTATTTT.

This clone was observed a single time. The chain joins TRBV27 to TRBJ2-3; D ambiguous. Germline loops: CDR1 MNHEY, CDR2 SMNVEV (reference sequence). The CDR3 has 15 amino acids. Trimming removed 3 bases from V and 1 base from J, with 11 bases in between. The CDR3 loop reads CASSFLEGGTDTQYF. CDR3 DNA: TGTGCCAGCAGTTTTCTGGAAGGAGGCACAGATACGCAGTATTTT.

The CDR3 loop is CTSSQNTGGVTYNEQFF. In nucleotides, the CDR3 is TGCACCAGCAGCCAAAATACCGGGGGGGTTACCTACAATGAGCAGTTCTTC. The chain couples TRBV1 to TRBJ2-1; the D segment call TRBD2 is taken from the table without a DNA check. TRBV1 counts as a pseudogene. CDR3 length: 17 residues.

This clone was counted once. The genes are TRBV28 and TRBJ2-5; 10 nucleotides agree with TRBD2. The junction had 9 bases not matched to a gene; V was cut back by 6 bases and J by 2 bases. The CDR3 sequence is 16 residues long. Germline lookup yields CDR1 MDHEN and CDR2 SYDVKM. The chain's CDR3 is CASRARLAGLQETQYF. The CDR3 DNA reads TGTGCCAGCAGGGCAAGACTAGCGGGTTTACAAGAGACCCAGTACTTC.

V is TRBV7-3 and J is TRBJ2-4, with 7 bases identical to TRBD2. The CDR3 runs 18 residues. V trimming: 4 bases; J trimming: 0 bases; junction bases outside the gene matches: 12. CDR1 is SGHTA and CDR2 is FQGTGA in the germline V gene. The DNA for the CDR3 is TGTGCCAGCAGCTCCCTAGGGACTAAACTTTTAGCCAAAAACATTCAGTACTTC. Encoded protein: CASSSLGTKLLAKNIQYF.

The chain recombines TRBV30 with TRBJ2-2, with D unclear. Germline CDR1 GTSNPN, CDR2 SVGIG (reference sequence). The ends were cut back, 0 bases at V and 6 bases at J, with 5 bases in the middle. The CDR3 totals 12 residues. CDR3 region: CAWSVWAGELFF. The CDR3 DNA sequence: TGTGCCTGGAGTGTCTGGGCCGGGGAGCTGTTTTTT.

This chain connects TRBV30 to TRBJ1-1; a weak D match, TRBD1 (6 bases). Germline V lookup: CDR1 GTSNPN, CDR2 SVGIG (reference sequence). Trimming removed 5 bases at V and 7 bases at J, with 11 bases between. This CDR3 comprises 11 residues. CDR3 coding DNA: TGTGCCTGGGGGGGAGGGGGTGAAGCTTTCTTT. Translating it yields CAWGGGGEAFF.

This rearrangement joins TRBV10-1 to TRBJ2-4; TRBD1 agrees at 7 bases. This CDR3 has 15 residues. Germline V lookup: CDR1 WNHNN, CDR2 SYGVQD (reference sequence). Unmatched junction bases numbered 10, after V lost 4 bases and J lost 7 bases. Here the CDR3 reads CASSGPGTVGNIQYF. DNA for the CDR3: TGCGCCAGCAGTGGGCCCGGGACAGTGGGGAACATTCAGTACTTC.

The chain uses TRBV5-8 and TRBJ2-3; 11 bases map to TRBD1. This CDR3 spans 15 amino acids. The V segment lost 2 bases and the J segment 4 bases; nucleotides outside the gene matches: 3. Per germline, CDR1 SGHTS and CDR2 YDEGEE. The CDR3, as DNA: TGTGCCAGCAGCTTTGGACAGGGGGCTTCAGATACGCAGTATTTT. Translated, it gives CASSFGQGASDTQYF.

V and J are TRBV19 and TRBJ2-7; no clear D. The V gene lost 5 bases and the J gene lost 2 bases, with 13 bases spanning the gap. The germline gives CDR1 LNHDA, CDR2 SQIVND (reference sequence). The CDR3 totals 14 residues. DNA of the CDR3: TGTGCCAGTAGTGACGACACTTCTCCCTACGAGCAGTACTTC. This encodes CASSDDTSPYEQYF.

The rearrangement joins TRBV7-9 to TRBJ2-7; 10 positions agree with TRBD2. The CDR3 runs 16 residues. From germline, CDR1 is SEHNR and CDR2 FQNEAQ (reference sequence). After removal of 0 bases from V and 2 bases from J, the junction contained 4 bases not matched to a gene. This chain's CDR3 is CASSLALAGQAYEQYF. CDR3 coding DNA: TGTGCCAGCAGCTTAGCACTAGCGGGACAAGCCTACGAGCAGTACTTC. The entire variable domain, with the rest obtained from reference TRBV7-9 and TRBJ2-7, is as follows: DTGVSQNPRHKITKRGQNVTFRCDPISEHNRLYWYRQTLGQGPEFLTYFQNEAQLEKSRLLSDRFSAERPKGSFSTLEIQRTEQGDSAMYLCASSLALAGQAYEQYFGPGTRLTVT.

This chain links TRBV2 with TRBJ2-3; D is ambiguous. The V end was cut by 9 bases, the J end by 3 bases, with 7 bases between. This CDR3 is built from 11 residues. The V gene's germline CDR1 is SNHLY and CDR2 FYNNEI. The CDR3 nucleotides are TGTGCCAGTCGATGGACAGATACGCAGTATTTT. This sequence encodes CASRWTDTQYF. Full variable domain (remainder filled in from reference TRBV2 and TRBJ2-3): EPEVTQTPSHQVTQMGQEVILRCVPISNHLYFYWYRQILGQKVEFLVSFYNNEISEKSEIFDDQFSVERPDGSNFTLKIRSTKLEDSAMYFCASRWTDTQYFGPGTRLTVL.

The chain joins TRBV6-6 to TRBJ1-6, with 9 bases that match TRBD1. Germline V lookup: CDR1 MNHNY, CDR2 SVGAGI (reference sequence). This CDR3 has 16 amino acids. Germline trimming cut 3 bases from V and 6 bases from J; bases unmatched to any gene: 6. The CDR3 sequence: CASSYDRGIVNSPLHF. CDR3 sequence (DNA): TGTGCCAGCAGTTATGACAGGGGGATAGTTAATTCACCCCTCCACTTT.

V gene TRBV27 combines with J gene TRBJ2-7; TRBD1 or TRBD2 may be the D gene (5 bases each). The germline CDR1 and CDR2 sequences are MNHEY and SMNVEV (reference sequence). Trimming stripped 6 bases from V and 6 bases from J, with 21 bases between. The CDR3 consists of 15 residues. The CDR3 bases are TGTGCCAGCAGGCCCCTTGACTCGGGGCCCCTCGAGCAGTACTTC. Translation: CASRPLDSGPLEQYF.

The CDR3 DNA sequence: TGTGCCAGCAGCCCTCTAGCTTCAGATACGCAGTATTTT. Translating gives CASSPLASDTQYF. J is TRBJ2-3 and V is TRBV7-3; tentative D call: TRBD2 (5 bases). The CDR3 consists of 13 residues. Germline values: CDR1 SGHTA, CDR2 FQGTGA. Trimming pared 5 bases from V and 4 bases from J, leaving 10 bases between.

The rearrangement links TRBV5-3 to TRBJ1-1; no reliable D call. Being an ORF, TRBV5-3 has a function that is uncertain. V gave up 3 bases and J gave up 7 bases, with 25 bases separating them. The CDR3 spans 17 residues. The CDR3 here is CARSCSGGLFALGEAFF. CDR3 nucleotide sequence: TGTGCCAGAAGCTGTTCAGGAGGGCTCTTCGCTTTAGGTGAAGCTTTCTTT.

This clone has only one observation. The chain has TRBV28 and TRBJ1-4, with D possibly TRBD1 on 5 matching bases. CDR1 MDHEN and CDR2 SYDVKM come from the germline V gene. Trimming removed 8 bases at V and 3 bases at J, with 13 bases between. The CDR3 runs to 14 residues. For the CDR3, the DNA is TGTGCCAGCGCCGTTGGGGGTTCTAATGAAAAACTGTTTTTT. Its protein is CASAVGGSNEKLFF.

This clone appeared once. V gene TRBV4-1 combines with J gene TRBJ1-1; no clear D. The CDR3 consists of 11 residues. The germline gives CDR1 MGHRA, CDR2 YSYEKL. With 2 bases removed from V and 4 bases from J, the gap between germline ends came to 2 bases. The CDR3 region has the DNA TGCGCCAGCAGCCAAACCACTGAAGCTTTCTTT. Its translation: CASSQTTEAFF.

This sequence joins TRBV5-1 and TRBJ1-4; maybe TRBD1 (5 bases). V lost 0 bases and J 0 bases, leaving 15 bases between the germline ends. CDR1 is SGHRS, CDR2 YFSETQ, per germline. This CDR3 comprises 18 residues. The CDR3 region has the DNA TGCGCCAGCAGCTTGGGTCGGGACGGCCCTGCAACTAATGAAAAACTGTTTTTT. Protein: CASSLGRDGPATNEKLFF.

J is TRBJ2-7 and V is TRBV7-2, with 9 bases lining up with TRBD1. The CDR3 spans 15 residues. CDR1 and CDR2 from the germline V gene are SGHTA and FQGNSA. The V gene end was trimmed by 2 bases and the J gene end by 4 bases; junction bases not matched to a gene: 6. CDR3 DNA sequence: TGTGCCAGCAGCTTAAGGGACAGGGAAATTTACGAGCAGTACTTC. It encodes CASSLRDREIYEQYF.

In nucleotides, the CDR3 is TGTGCCAGCAGCCCGACGGACAGGGCAGAGACCCAGTACTTC. As protein: CASSPTDRAETQYF. V and J are TRBV11-3 and TRBJ2-5; 8 positions agree with TRBD1. Unmatched junction bases numbered 6, after V lost 5 bases and J lost 4 bases. The CDR3 spans 14 residues. Germline V lookup: CDR1 SGHNT, CDR2 YENEEA. The full variable domain, in which reference TRBV11-3 and TRBJ2-5 provide the parts outside the CDR3, is EAGVVQSPRYKIIEKKQPVAFWCNPISGHNTLYWYLQNLGQGPELLIRYENEEAVDDSQLPKDRFSAERLKGVDSTLKIQPAELGDSAVYLCASSPTDRAETQYFGPGTRLLVL.

The V call is TRBV4-1, the J call TRBJ1-1; 8 nucleotides align to TRBD1. Per the germline V gene, CDR1 is MGHRA and CDR2 is YSYEKL. V lost 0 bases, J lost 0 bases, and 9 bases stayed unmatched. The CDR3 runs to 18 residues. As DNA, the CDR3 is TGCGCCAGCAGCCAAGATTCGCAGGGGGCAGGGATGAACACTGAAGCTTTCTTT. Its protein is CASSQDSQGAGMNTEAFF.

This chain uses TRBV4-1 with TRBJ2-1; D not resolved. Germline CDR1 MGHRA, CDR2 YSYEKL. The length of the CDR3 is 14 residues. V was pared by 0 bases and J by 5 bases, with 8 bases between. CDR3 in amino acids: CASSQDPGNNEQFF. Written as DNA, the CDR3 is TGCGCCAGCAGCCAAGATCCCGGTAACAATGAGCAGTTCTTC.

The rearrangement joins TRBV11-2 to TRBJ1-1; tentative D call: TRBD1 (6 bases). This CDR3 has 15 residues. Germline values: CDR1 SGHAT, CDR2 FQNNGV. V was pared by 5 bases and J by 0 bases, with 13 bases between. The chain's CDR3 is CASSPRTDMNTEAFF. In DNA form, the CDR3 reads TGTGCCAGCAGCCCGCGGACAGACATGAACACTGAAGCTTTCTTT.

The chain combines TRBV5-1 with TRBJ2-3; D may be TRBD1 (5 bases). CDR3 length equals 15 residues. CDR1 SGHRS and CDR2 YFSETQ come from the germline V gene. The V and J ends lost 4 bases and 0 bases respectively, with 12 bases between them. CDR3 in DNA: TGCGCCAGCAGCCAACGCAGGGATAGCACAGATACGCAGTATTTT. Translated, it gives CASSQRRDSTDTQYF.

This clone was recorded only once. CDR3 sequence: CASSSPTGFDEQFF. In nucleotides, the CDR3 is TGTGCCAGCAGCTCCCCGACAGGGTTTGATGAGCAGTTCTTC. This chain connects TRBV5-8 to TRBJ2-1; 7 bases align to TRBD1. CDR1 is SGHTS and CDR2 is YDEGEE in the germline V gene. The CDR3 extends over 14 amino acids. The V and J ends lost 3 bases and 8 bases, in that order; junction bases with no gene match: 8.